The 21 T cell receptor beta chains below come from one sample, sequenced in a study of T cells after yellow fever vaccination. Each CDR3 protein is one row after TCRdb ran MiXCR on the 5' RACE reads. The data hold about 320,000 distinct CDR3 sequences, with roughly an eighth observed a single time. The input for sequencing was CD4+ T cells sorted from PBMCs, taken 15 days after the yellow fever booster vaccination. The receptors were gathered from a young man who received the YFV17D yellow fever vaccine.

The CDR3 is CASSLAFSGDETQYF. The CDR3 DNA is TGTGCCAGCAGCTTAGCGTTTAGCGGGGATGAGACCCAGTACTTC. J is TRBJ2-5 and V is TRBV7-8, with 8 bases lining up with TRBD2. The germline V gene has CDR1 SGHVS and CDR2 FQNEAQ. J was trimmed by 5 bases and V by 0 bases; bases with no gene match: 5. The CDR3 length is 15 residues.

The chain recombines TRBV10-3 with TRBJ2-1, with D maybe TRBD2 (7 bases). From germline, CDR1 is ENHRY and CDR2 SYGVKD. Trimming took off 10 bases at V and 7 bases at J, with 23 bases between the two ends. The CDR3 consists of 15 residues. The CDR3 bases are TGTGCCAGCAGCCTCGGGGGGCTAGGGTGGAATGAGCAGTTCTTC. Its translation is CASSLGGLGWNEQFF.

The V gene is TRBV18, the J gene TRBJ1-1; D call uncertain. Germline-derived CDR1 and CDR2 are KGHSH and LQKENI. This CDR3 comprises 14 residues. Trimming left V 1 base short and J 6 bases short, with 12 bases between. CDR3 DNA: TGTGCCAGCTCACCACGGAATGGAGGGTCTGAAGCTTTCTTT. This sequence encodes CASSPRNGGSEAFF.

This chain joins TRBV24-1 and TRBJ1-2; D remains unclear. The V and J ends lost 3 bases and 7 bases respectively, with 14 bases between them. This CDR3 comprises 14 residues. Germline assignment: CDR1 KGHDR and CDR2 SFDVKD. The CDR3 protein is CATSDPARESGYTF. The CDR3 nucleotides read TGTGCCACCAGTGATCCCGCGCGGGAAAGTGGCTACACCTTC.

This clonotype occurred a few times. The chain couples TRBV25-1 to TRBJ2-7, with a weak D call TRBD1 (6 bases). This CDR3 comprises 11 residues. Looked up from germline, CDR1 is MGHDK and CDR2 is SYGVNS. V was clipped by 8 bases and J by 3 bases, with 8 bases between them. The CDR3 DNA reads as TGTGCCAGCGGGACATTCTACGAGCAGTACTTC. Encoded protein: CASGTFYEQYF.

This clonotype turned up a few times. The DNA of the CDR3 is TGTGCCAGCCGGACTAGCGGGGCGGATGAGCAGTTCTTC. This gives the protein CASRTSGADEQFF. This rearrangement joins TRBV28 to TRBJ2-1, with TRBD2 matching over 12 bases. In germline, CDR1 is MDHEN, CDR2 SYDVKM. V shed 8 bases, J shed 8 bases, and the junction held 4 bases outside the gene matches. CDR3 length: 13 amino acids.

The CDR3 protein is CASSRRGTQETQYF. Here the CDR3 DNA reads TGTGCCAGCAGCCGACGGGGGACCCAAGAGACCCAGTACTTC. V and J are TRBV28 and TRBJ2-5; D possibly corresponds to TRBD2 (6 bases). Per the germline V gene, CDR1 is MDHEN and CDR2 is SYDVKM. V was shortened by 6 bases and J by 1 base, with 12 bases between the two germline ends. CDR3 length: 14 residues.

The CDR3 sequence: CASSHSGARLLYNEQFF. The CDR3 DNA sequence: TGCGCCAGCAGCCATTCCGGGGCCAGGCTCCTATACAATGAGCAGTTCTTC. J is TRBJ2-1 and V is TRBV4-1; D is perhaps TRBD1 or TRBD2 (5 bases each). V was clipped by 3 bases and J by 4 bases, with 19 bases between them. Looked up from germline, CDR1 is MGHRA and CDR2 is YSYEKL. The CDR3 runs 17 residues.

This clonotype was counted between two and nine times. This rearrangement joins TRBV27 to TRBJ2-3; 9 bases are a match to TRBD2. The germline gives CDR1 MNHEY, CDR2 SMNVEV (reference sequence). The V segment lost 4 bases and the J segment 5 bases; nucleotides outside the gene matches: 13. This CDR3 contains 17 residues. The chain's CDR3 is CASSSRSSGTQGDTQYF. In DNA form, the CDR3 reads TGTGCCAGCAGTTCCAGATCTAGCGGGACCCAAGGAGATACGCAGTATTTT.

This clonotype has at least ten counts. The chain recombines TRBV29-1 with TRBJ1-1, with 8 bases matching TRBD1. The trim removed 6 bases at V and 11 bases at J, leaving 14 bases unmatched. The CDR3 runs to 13 residues. Germline values: CDR1 SQVTM, CDR2 ANQGSEA. CDR3 sequence: CSVSQGARARAFF. The CDR3, as DNA: TGCAGCGTGAGCCAGGGGGCGCGGGCTCGGGCTTTCTTT.

CDR3 in amino acids: CASSLGSGTYDEQFF. The CDR3 DNA is TGTGCCAGCAGCTTAGGGTCGGGGACCTATGATGAGCAGTTCTTC. The chain carries TRBV7-7 and TRBJ2-1; D may correspond to TRBD1 or TRBD2 (5 bases each). V lost 1 base to trimming and J lost 8 bases, with 15 bases between them. The CDR3 totals 15 residues. Per the germline V gene, CDR1 is SSHAT and CDR2 is FNYEAQ (reference sequence). The entire variable domain, with the rest obtained from reference TRBV7-7 and TRBJ2-1, is as follows: GAGVSQSPRYKVTKRGQDVTLRCDPISSHATLYWYQQALGQGPEFLTYFNYEAQPDKSGLPSDRFSAERPEGSISTLTIQRTEQRDSAMYRCASSLGSGTYDEQFFGPGTRLTVL.

This clonotype has a handful of counts. The chain recombines TRBV5-1 with TRBJ1-4; weak D call: TRBD1 (6 bases). This CDR3 spans 15 amino acids. Deletions cut 0 bases from V and 5 bases from J, with 11 bases between. Per germline, CDR1 SGHRS and CDR2 YFSETQ. The CDR3 DNA follows: TGCGCCAGCAGCTTGGGACAGGAAGGGAATGAAAAACTGTTTTTT. Its protein product is CASSLGQEGNEKLFF.

In regard to this clonotype: One junction end does not reproduce the germline sequence, and a read error may be involved. This rearrangement joins TRBV24-1 to TRBJ2-5, with 8 bases aligning to TRBD1. The CDR3 totals 14 residues. The germline gives CDR1 KGHDR, CDR2 SFDVKD. The CDR3 DNA sequence: TGTGCCACCAGTGATCCCGACGCAAGGGACAGGTATCACTTC. Translating gives CATSDPDARDRYHF.

The rearrangement uses TRBV28 and TRBJ1-2, with D possibly matching TRBD1 (6 bases). V was clipped by 11 bases and J by 7 bases, with 20 bases between them. CDR3 length: 13 amino acids. CDR1 and CDR2 from the germline V gene are MDHEN and SYDVKM. CDR3 sequence: CAGGIFGGGGYTF. CDR3 coding DNA: TGTGCCGGGGGCATATTTGGGGGAGGTGGCTACACCTTC.

A remark on this clonotype: One end of the junction fails to match germline, which may point to a read error. V and J are TRBV25-1 and TRBJ2-2, with D uncertain. This CDR3 is 12 amino acids long. The V gene's germline CDR1 is MGHDK and CDR2 SYGVNS. The CDR3 DNA sequence: TGTGCCAGCAGCGAATGGGCCGGGGAGCTGTTTTTT. Translated, it gives CASSEWAGELFF.

This rearrangement joins TRBV11-3 to TRBJ2-2; 8 bases agree with TRBD1. Per the germline V gene, CDR1 is SGHNT and CDR2 is YENEEA. The junction had 3 bases not matched to a gene; V was cut back by 4 bases and J by 2 bases. The CDR3 sequence is 15 residues long. This CDR3 reads CASSSGQANTGELFF. The CDR3 DNA reads as TGTGCCAGCAGCTCGGGACAGGCTAACACCGGGGAGCTGTTTTTT.

The CDR3 loop is CSVPGPFEETQYF. The DNA for the CDR3 is TGCAGTGTCCCAGGACCCTTTGAAGAGACCCAGTACTTC. The rearrangement joins TRBV20-1 to TRBJ2-5; D is uncertain. The CDR3 has 13 residues. The ends were cut back, 7 bases at V and 3 bases at J, with 15 bases in the middle. Germline V lookup: CDR1 DFQATT, CDR2 SNEGSKA (reference sequence).

This clonotype was found a few times. This rearrangement joins TRBV6-5 to TRBJ2-2, with a tentative D call TRBD1 (5 bases). This CDR3 region has 15 residues. Between the trimmed V and J ends, which lost 0 bases and 6 bases, there was a span of 11 bases. Per germline, CDR1 MNHEY and CDR2 SVGAGI. The CDR3 loop is CASSYSILGPGELFF. DNA for the CDR3: TGTGCCAGCAGTTACTCGATCTTGGGGCCCGGGGAGCTGTTTTTT.

In its sample, this clonotype was seen many times. This sequence joins TRBV9 and TRBJ1-6, with a possible D match to TRBD1 (5 bases). V gave up 7 bases and J gave up 7 bases, with 15 bases separating them. Germline V lookup: CDR1 SGDLS, CDR2 YYNGEE. The CDR3 spans 14 residues. Here the CDR3 DNA reads TGTGCCAGCGATGAGGGACGGTGGAATTCACCCCTCCACTTT. Protein product: CASDEGRWNSPLHF. Full variable domain (outside the CDR3, taken from reference TRBV9 and TRBJ1-6): DSGVTQTPKHLITATGQRVTLRCSPRSGDLSVYWYQQSLDQGLQFLIQYYNGEERAKGNILERFSAQQFPDLHSELNLSSLELGDSALYFCASDEGRWNSPLHFGNGTRLTVT.

This clonotype was detected a few times. V usage is TRBV12-3 or TRBV12-4 and J usage is TRBJ1-2, with D perhaps matching TRBD1 (5 bases). The V end lost 7 bases, the J end lost 2 bases, and 11 bases lay between the germline ends. The CDR3 runs to 13 residues. CDR3 residues: CASNPGRNYGYTF. CDR3 in DNA: TGTGCCAGCAATCCGGGACGGAACTATGGCTACACCTTC.

This clonotype has just a few counts. V and J are TRBV10-3 and TRBJ1-2, with TRBD1 matching 7 bases. Germline CDR1 ENHRY, CDR2 SYGVKD. This CDR3 has 13 residues. The ends lost 5 bases at V and 6 bases at J; junction bases unmatched: 6. CDR3 sequence: CAISPQQGNGYTF. CDR3 nucleotide sequence: TGTGCCATCAGTCCTCAACAGGGGAATGGCTACACCTTC.